What follows describes a single T cell receptor (beta chain). The record originates from a study of blood T cell repertoires in COVID-19. Study background: Spain, Italy and the United States supplied samples that represented acute and convalescent COVID-19. PBMCs, B-cell-depleted T cells, or T cells provided the cDNA or gDNA that made up the material.

There are 15 residues in the CDR3. With 4 bases clipped from V and 2 bases from J, the junction kept 3 bases outside the gene matches. The V gene's germline CDR1 is ENHRY and CDR2 SYGVKD. Ages ranged from about 18 to 89 years, with residence in approximately 23 US areas. Some clones are missing from TCRdb's copy, which holds only in-frame ones; the method was immunoSEQ multiplex PCR. The sample includes under 200,000 clones, about four fifths seen only once; the top ten take about 3.6%. The chain has TRBV10-3 and TRBJ2-3; 10 bases are shared with TRBD2. Sequences were obtained from PBMCs or T cells enriched from blood (not recorded which). The sequence was obtained from a woman aged 45-60 years in a cohort exposed to, infected with or recovered from COVID-19 (not recorded which). CDR3 nucleotide sequence: TGTGCCATCAGTGGTGGGACTAGCGACACAGATACGCAGTATTTT. It specifies CAISGGTSDTDTQYF.